This TCR beta chain is drawn from a study of human T cells and chemical hapten exposure. About the research overall: Sensitization employed 2% DPC on about 2 cm by about 2 cm of upper inner arm skin.

This clonotype showed up just a few times. Its antigen is not known. Specified time point: pre-sensitization, week 0. The treatment denotes: therapeutic diphenylcyclopropenone sensitization with weekly scalp DPC. Total RNA extraction was carried out from unfractionated whole blood. General study results and limits: Those TCRs sitting above 1 in 1000 frequency stayed the same with DPC sensitization.

Trimming removed 3 bases from V and 12 bases from J, with 5 bases in between. The CDR3 is made up of 8 amino acids. Germline V gene lookup returns CDR1 DFQATT and CDR2 SNEGSKA (reference sequence). Within the library, unique molecular identifiers were attached to each individual cDNA molecule. Original processing notes: Samples contained a median of 95,638 TCRs, with a range of roughly 23,224 to 700,000. MiXCR, applied by TCRdb to the RACE reads, yields one record per CDR3 protein. These V and J calls rely on TCRdb rather than the paper's analysis. The sample lists some 57,000 distinct CDR3 sequences, 8.5% to 10% seen once, with roughly 9% in the top ten.

Here the sequenced sample was whole blood, taken in connection with sensitization to the hapten diphenylcyclopropenone (DPC). The clonotype was recovered from a woman aged 25 to 39 with alopecia areata. Some clones in this sample may be carry-over from other donors' samples. V usage is TRBV20-1 and J usage is TRBJ1-1, with D uncertain. In nucleotides, the CDR3 is TGCAGTGCTAGTGGGTCTTTCTTT. Translating gives CSASGSFF.